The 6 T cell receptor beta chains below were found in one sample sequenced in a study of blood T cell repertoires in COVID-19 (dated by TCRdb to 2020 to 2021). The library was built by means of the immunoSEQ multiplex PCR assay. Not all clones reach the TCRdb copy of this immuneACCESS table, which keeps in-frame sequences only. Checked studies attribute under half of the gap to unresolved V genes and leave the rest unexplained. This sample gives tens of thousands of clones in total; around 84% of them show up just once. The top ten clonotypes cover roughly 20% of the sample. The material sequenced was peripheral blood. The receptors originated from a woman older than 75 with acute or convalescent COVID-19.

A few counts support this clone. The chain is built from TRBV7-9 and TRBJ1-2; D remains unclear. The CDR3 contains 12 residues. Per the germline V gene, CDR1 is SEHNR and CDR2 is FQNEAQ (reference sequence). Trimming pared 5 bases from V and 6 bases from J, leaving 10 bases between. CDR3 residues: CASSPGLDGYTF. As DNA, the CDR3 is TGTGCCAGCAGCCCGGGTCTGGATGGCTACACCTTC.

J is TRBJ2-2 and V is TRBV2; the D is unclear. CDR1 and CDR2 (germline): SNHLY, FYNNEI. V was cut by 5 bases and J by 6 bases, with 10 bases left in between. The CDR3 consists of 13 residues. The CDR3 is CASSQNHPGELFF. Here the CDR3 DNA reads TGTGCCAGCAGTCAGAACCACCCCGGGGAGCTGTTTTTT.

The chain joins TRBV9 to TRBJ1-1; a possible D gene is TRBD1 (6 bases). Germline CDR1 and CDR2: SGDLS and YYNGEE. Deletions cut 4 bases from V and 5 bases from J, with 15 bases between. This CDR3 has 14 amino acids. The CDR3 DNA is TGTGCCAGCAGCACCCTACAGGGTGGGACTGAAGCTTTCTTT. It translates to CASSTLQGGTEAFF.

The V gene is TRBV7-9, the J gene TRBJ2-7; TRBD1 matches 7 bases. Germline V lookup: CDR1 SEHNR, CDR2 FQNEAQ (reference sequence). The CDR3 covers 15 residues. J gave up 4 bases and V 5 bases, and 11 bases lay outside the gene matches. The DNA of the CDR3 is TGTGCCAGCAGCCAATCAGACAGGGTGTATTACGAGCAGTACTTC. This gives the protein CASSQSDRVYYEQYF.

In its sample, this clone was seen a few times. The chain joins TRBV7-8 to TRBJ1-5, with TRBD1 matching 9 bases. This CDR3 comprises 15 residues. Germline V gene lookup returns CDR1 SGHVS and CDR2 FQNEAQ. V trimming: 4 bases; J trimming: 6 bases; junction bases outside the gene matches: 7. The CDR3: CASSSGQGGGQPQHF. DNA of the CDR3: TGTGCCAGCAGCTCGGGACAGGGCGGTGGTCAGCCCCAGCATTTT.

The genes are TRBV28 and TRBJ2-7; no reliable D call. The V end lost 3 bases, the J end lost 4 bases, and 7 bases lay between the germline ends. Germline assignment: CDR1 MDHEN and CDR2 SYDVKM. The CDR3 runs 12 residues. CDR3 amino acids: CASSFLRYEQYF. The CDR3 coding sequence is TGTGCCAGCAGTTTTTTGCGTTACGAGCAGTACTTC.